These T cell receptor beta chains were read from a single sample in a study of control samples from healthy donors and cancer patients. Sequencing was performed with immunoSEQ multiplex PCR; in TCRdb, only in-frame clones are kept and a portion is missing. Here the sample spans approximately 79,000 clones, 75% to 90% being singletons. The sequencing input was blood. Receptors were obtained from a man aged 50 to 59 in good health. The CDR3 runs from the conserved cysteine through the conserved F or W. A D gene is named only where the DNA matches it firmly. The listing skips clone size in some rows; elsewhere it reads once, few, many or a size class.

CASSLTSGGVDEQFF TGTGCCAGCAGCTTAACTAGCGGGGGGGTGGATGAGCAGTTCTTC TRBD2 TRBJ2-1 - TRBV5-4
CASSQEGGLGSLEAFF TGTGCCAGCAGCCAAGAAGGGGGCCTGGGCAGCCTTGAAGCTTTCTTT TRBD1 TRBJ1-1 - TRBV3-1/TRBV3-2
CASSLVSDRGWGWGTEAFF TGTGCCAGCAGCTTAGTATCGGACAGGGGTTGGGGGTGGGGCACTGAAGCTTTCTTT TRBD1 TRBJ1-1 - TRBV7-2
CASSWGQGLVMNTEAFF TGCGCCAGCAGCTGGGGACAGGGATTGGTCATGAACACTGAAGCTTTCTTT TRBD1 TRBJ1-1 - TRBV5-1
CASSQSATGTGELFF TGTGCCAGCAGCCAGTCAGCGACGGGGACCGGGGAGCTGTTTTTT - TRBJ2-2 once TRBV5-5
CACHLQGGGWNTEAFF TGTGCCTGCCACCTACAGGGGGGCGGTTGGAACACTGAAGCTTTCTTT TRBD1 TRBJ1-1 - TRBV30
CASSEDQPQHF TGTGCCAGCAGTGAAGATCAGCCCCAGCATTTT - TRBJ1-5 - TRBV6-1
CASSLLAGGPNEQFF TGTGCCAGCAGCCTCCTAGCGGGGGGGCCAAATGAGCAGTTCTTC TRBD2 TRBJ2-1 - TRBV7-3
CAISESESVTF TGTGCCATCAGTGAGTCAGAGTCTGTGACGTTC - TRBJ2-7 - TRBV10-3
CASSSRGGSYNEQFF TGTGCCAGCAGCTCCCGGGGGGGCTCCTACAATGAGCAGTTCTTC TRBD2 TRBJ2-1 - TRBV7-2
CASSEFDRVGEQYF TGTGCCAGCAGTGAATTTGACAGGGTGGGCGAGCAGTACTTC TRBD1 TRBJ2-7 once TRBV6-1
CSASRAGADYEQYF TGCAGTGCTAGTAGAGCGGGGGCCGACTACGAGCAGTACTTC TRBD2 TRBJ2-7 - TRBV20-1
CASGYGQGEAFF TGTGCTAGTGGTTACGGACAGGGCGAAGCTTTCTTT TRBD1 TRBJ1-1 - TRBV12-5
CASSPDRYTGELFF TGTGCCAGCAGCCCGGACAGGTACACCGGGGAGCTGTTTTTT TRBD1 TRBJ2-2 - TRBV11-3
CAWSQRLIEGVGEKLFF TGTGCCTGGAGTCAAAGGTTGATTGAGGGAGTAGGCGAAAAACTGTTTTTT - TRBJ1-4 - TRBV30
CASSPGQGGYGYTF TGTGCCAGCAGCCCAGGACAGGGCGGCTATGGCTACACCTTC TRBD1 TRBJ1-2 - TRBV11-2
CASSVGQTNGNTIYF TGTGCCAGCAGCGTAGGGCAGACAAACGGAAACACCATATATTTT - TRBJ1-3 - TRBV9